The clone carrying this T cell receptor beta chain was picked up many times. A second PCR, run for roughly 7 to 11 cycles, used a sample-barcoded 5' primer plus a J-beta primer mix. TCRdb used MiXCR to reprocess the 5' RACE reads, holding one entry per CDR3 protein. The top ten clones hold around 0.75% of a sample with some 1,000,000 distinct CDR3 sequences, 25% of them seen once. The data originate from a study of blood T cells in healthy people across ages. This CDR3 region has 10 residues. Per the germline V gene, CDR1 is SQVTM and CDR2 is ANQGSEA. V lost 3 bases to trimming and J lost 6 bases, with 3 bases between them. This same sample was also part of a study on T cells of mothers and their children.

Sequencing was carried out using blood. This clonotype was sampled from a girl aged 2-9 years in good health. The chain links TRBV29-1 to TRBJ2-1; no reliable D call. The CDR3 region has the DNA TGCAGCGTTGACGGCAATGAGCAGTTCTTC. Its translation is CSVDGNEQFF.